These T cell receptor beta chains were read from a single sample in a study of Ad26.COV2.S vaccination and SARS-CoV-2 variants. The repertoire was sequenced with immunoSEQ multiplex PCR; TCRdb's copy has only in-frame clones and lacks some. The sample lists some 350,000 clones, about 88% occurring once. Sequencing was performed on peripheral blood, taken in a trial of Ad26.COV2.S vaccine versus placebo. All receptors come from a person aged 18 to 65 who received the Ad26.COV2.S COVID-19 vaccine or a placebo. Each CDR3 is given with its conserved first and last residue. Each record gives: CDR3 protein, CDR3 DNA, D gene, V gene, J gene, clone size. D genes are given only for firm matches. Size tells how often a clone was seen (once, few, many) or the class of an expanded clone, and some rows leave it out.

CDR3aa: CASSLAPTGVNTEAFF
CDR3nt: TGCGCCAGCAGCTTGGCCCCTACAGGGGTGAACACTGAAGCTTTCTTT
d_gene: TRBD1
v_gene: TRBV5-1
j_gene: TRBJ1-1
abundance: NA

CDR3aa: CASSQRERGVWETQYF
CDR3nt: TGTGCCAGCAGCCAGAGGGAAAGGGGGGTCTGGGAGACCCAGTACTTC
d_gene: NA
v_gene: TRBV7-9
j_gene: TRBJ2-5
abundance: NA

CDR3aa: CASRTDLQETQYF
CDR3nt: TGTGCCAGCAGAACCGATCTCCAAGAGACCCAGTACTTC
d_gene: NA
v_gene: TRBV5-4
j_gene: TRBJ2-5
abundance: NA

CDR3aa: CASSHIGTGRGLASTDTQYF
CDR3nt: TGTGCCAGCAGTCACATTGGGACAGGGAGGGGCTTAGCTAGCACAGATACGCAGTATTTT
d_gene: TRBD1
v_gene: TRBV27
j_gene: TRBJ2-3
abundance: NA

CDR3aa: CASSRGAGGTDTQYF
CDR3nt: TGTGCCAGCAGCCGGGGGGCCGGAGGCACAGATACGCAGTATTTT
d_gene: NA
v_gene: TRBV5-4
j_gene: TRBJ2-3
abundance: NA

CDR3aa: CASSNGLNYNEQFF
CDR3nt: TGTGCCAGCAGTAACGGACTAAACTACAATGAGCAGTTCTTC
d_gene: NA
v_gene: TRBV6-5
j_gene: TRBJ2-1
abundance: NA

CDR3aa: CASSLEGRNQPQHF
CDR3nt: TGTGCCAGCAGCTTAGAAGGACGCAATCAGCCCCAGCATTTT
d_gene: NA
v_gene: TRBV7-9
j_gene: TRBJ1-5
abundance: once

CDR3aa: CASSPMGTKVGSGANVLTF
CDR3nt: TGTGCCAGCTCACCAATGGGGACCAAGGTAGGCTCTGGGGCCAACGTCCTGACTTTC
d_gene: NA
v_gene: TRBV18
j_gene: TRBJ2-6
abundance: NA

CDR3aa: CASRVNTEAFF
CDR3nt: TGTGCCAGCAGAGTCAACACTGAAGCTTTCTTT
d_gene: NA
v_gene: TRBV2
j_gene: TRBJ1-1
abundance: once

CDR3aa: CASSLTSGINEQFF
CDR3nt: TGCGCCAGCAGCTTGACTAGCGGGATCAATGAGCAGTTCTTC
d_gene: TRBD2
v_gene: TRBV5-1
j_gene: TRBJ2-1
abundance: NA

CDR3aa: CASSLSGIPEAFF
CDR3nt: TGTGCCAGCAGTTTATCGGGTATCCCTGAAGCTTTCTTT
d_gene: NA
v_gene: TRBV27
j_gene: TRBJ1-1
abundance: NA

CDR3aa: CASSLGSGAGNTIYF
CDR3nt: TGTGCCAGCAGCTTGGGTTCCGGGGCTGGAAACACCATATATTTT
d_gene: NA
v_gene: TRBV5-4
j_gene: TRBJ1-3
abundance: NA

CDR3aa: CASSQDGTGANYEQYF
CDR3nt: TGCGCCAGCAGCCAAGATGGGACGGGGGCTAACTACGAGCAGTACTTC
d_gene: NA
v_gene: TRBV4-1
j_gene: TRBJ2-7
abundance: NA

CDR3aa: CASSIRQGRNSPLHF
CDR3nt: TGTGCCAGTAGTATCAGGCAGGGTAGGAATTCACCCCTCCACTTT
d_gene: NA
v_gene: TRBV19
j_gene: TRBJ1-6
abundance: NA

CDR3aa: CASSEVAGGYEQYF
CDR3nt: TGTGCCAGCTCCGAGGTGGCAGGGGGATACGAGCAGTACTTC
d_gene: TRBD1
v_gene: TRBV6-5
j_gene: TRBJ2-7
abundance: NA

CDR3aa: CASSLTYEQYF
CDR3nt: TGCGCCAGCAGTCTAACCTACGAGCAGTACTTC
d_gene: NA
v_gene: TRBV10-2
j_gene: TRBJ2-7
abundance: NA

CDR3aa: CASSQDIVARETQYF
CDR3nt: TGTGCCAGCAGCCAAGATATCGTGGCGAGGGAGACCCAGTACTTC
d_gene: NA
v_gene: TRBV14
j_gene: TRBJ2-5
abundance: NA

CDR3aa: CAWSGGPQKETQYF
CDR3nt: TGTGCCTGGAGCGGGGGGCCCCAAAAAGAGACCCAGTACTTC
d_gene: NA
v_gene: TRBV30
j_gene: TRBJ2-5
abundance: NA

CDR3aa: CASSFFGESPLHF
CDR3nt: TGTGCCAGCAGTTTCTTCGGGGAATCACCCCTCCACTTT
d_gene: NA
v_gene: TRBV27
j_gene: TRBJ1-6
abundance: NA

CDR3aa: CASSPHPGLAGEGELFF
CDR3nt: TGTGCCAGCAGCCCTCATCCGGGACTAGCGGGGGAGGGGGAGCTGTTTTTT
d_gene: TRBD2
v_gene: TRBV5-4
j_gene: TRBJ2-2
abundance: once

CDR3aa: CASSQDLSKTGNTIYF
CDR3nt: TGCGCCAGCAGCCAAGATCTTAGCAAAACTGGAAACACCATATATTTT
d_gene: NA
v_gene: TRBV4-3
j_gene: TRBJ1-3
abundance: once

CDR3aa: CASSLDGLAPTGELFF
CDR3nt: TGTGCCAGCAGCTTAGATGGACTAGCGCCCACCGGGGAGCTGTTTTTT
d_gene: TRBD2
v_gene: TRBV11-2
j_gene: TRBJ2-2
abundance: NA

CDR3aa: CASSSGQGSGTEAFF
CDR3nt: TGTGCCAGCAGTTCGGGACAGGGATCTGGCACTGAAGCTTTCTTT
d_gene: TRBD1
v_gene: TRBV2
j_gene: TRBJ1-1
abundance: NA

CDR3aa: CASSPSGGLNEQFF
CDR3nt: TGTGCCAGCAGCCCGAGCGGGGGCCTCAATGAGCAGTTCTTC
d_gene: TRBD2
v_gene: TRBV7-9
j_gene: TRBJ2-1
abundance: many

CDR3aa: CATSDWASGGETQYF
CDR3nt: TGTGCCACCAGTGATTGGGCTAGCGGGGGAGAGACCCAGTACTTC
d_gene: TRBD2
v_gene: TRBV24-1
j_gene: TRBJ2-5
abundance: few

CDR3aa: CASSARGAFSYEQYF
CDR3nt: TGTGCCAGCAGCGCTCGGGGGGCCTTCTCCTACGAGCAGTACTTC
d_gene: NA
v_gene: TRBV7-8
j_gene: TRBJ2-7
abundance: NA

CDR3aa: CASRLGERTEAFF
CDR3nt: TGCGCCAGCAGGTTGGGGGAGAGGACTGAAGCTTTCTTT
d_gene: NA
v_gene: TRBV5-1
j_gene: TRBJ1-1
abundance: few

CDR3aa: CASSSLDRGDGYTF
CDR3nt: TGTGCCAGCAGTTCCCTAGACAGGGGGGATGGCTACACCTTC
d_gene: TRBD1
v_gene: TRBV28
j_gene: TRBJ1-2
abundance: NA

CDR3aa: CASSNRDRGREKLFF
CDR3nt: TGCGCCAGCAGCAACCGGGACAGGGGGCGAGAAAAACTGTTTTTT
d_gene: TRBD1
v_gene: TRBV5-1
j_gene: TRBJ1-4
abundance: NA

CDR3aa: CASSYGQSPPYEQYF
CDR3nt: TGTGCCAGCAGTTACGGACAATCACCGCCCTACGAGCAGTACTTC
d_gene: NA
v_gene: TRBV6-5
j_gene: TRBJ2-7
abundance: once

CDR3aa: CASSYLPRLAGGNTGELFF
CDR3nt: TGTGCCAGCAGCTATTTACCCCGACTAGCGGGGGGTAACACCGGGGAGCTGTTTTTT
d_gene: TRBD2
v_gene: TRBV3-1/TRBV3-2
j_gene: TRBJ2-2
abundance: NA

CDR3aa: CASSLLPGLSIPSATNEKLFF
CDR3nt: TGTGCCAGCAGCCTACTCCCGGGACTTTCTATCCCCTCAGCAACTAATGAAAAACTGTTTTTT
d_gene: NA
v_gene: TRBV3-1/TRBV3-2
j_gene: TRBJ1-4
abundance: NA

CDR3aa: CAISEPSGGAVGELFF
CDR3nt: TGTGCCATCAGTGAGCCGAGCGGGGGGGCCGTCGGGGAGCTGTTTTTT
d_gene: TRBD2
v_gene: TRBV10-3
j_gene: TRBJ2-2
abundance: NA